These 2 T cell receptor beta chains came from one sample sequenced in a study of T cell repertoires in aging, cancer and after chemotherapy. Multiplex touch-down PCR with TRB-A/B primers amplified rearranged V-D-J TRB sequences. TCRdb used MiXCR to reprocess the multiplex PCR reads, holding one entry per CDR3 protein. The sample carries roughly 7,000 distinct CDR3 sequences, about 32% recorded once. TCR beta rearrangements were amplified from peripheral blood genomic DNA. The sequenced material came from blood. Source of these receptors: a human donor with a blood cancer.

V is TRBV18 and J is TRBJ1-1; 7 positions match TRBD1. Looked up from germline, CDR1 is KGHSH and CDR2 is LQKENI. J was trimmed by 4 bases and V by 4 bases; bases with no gene match: 6. CDR3 length: 14 amino acids. The CDR3 sequence is CASSRDREITEAFF. CDR3 nucleotides: TGTGCCAGCTCACGTGACAGGGAAATCACTGAAGCTTTCTTT.

V is TRBV5-6 and J is TRBJ2-3; either TRBD1 or TRBD2 may supply D (6 bases each). The CDR3 totals 16 residues. The V gene's germline CDR1 is SGHDT and CDR2 YYEEEE. Trimming left V 1 base short and J 2 bases short, with 14 bases between. The CDR3 is CASSLSDGGLTDTQYF. CDR3 coding DNA: TGTGCCAGCAGCTTGAGCGACGGGGGCCTCACAGATACGCAGTATTTT.